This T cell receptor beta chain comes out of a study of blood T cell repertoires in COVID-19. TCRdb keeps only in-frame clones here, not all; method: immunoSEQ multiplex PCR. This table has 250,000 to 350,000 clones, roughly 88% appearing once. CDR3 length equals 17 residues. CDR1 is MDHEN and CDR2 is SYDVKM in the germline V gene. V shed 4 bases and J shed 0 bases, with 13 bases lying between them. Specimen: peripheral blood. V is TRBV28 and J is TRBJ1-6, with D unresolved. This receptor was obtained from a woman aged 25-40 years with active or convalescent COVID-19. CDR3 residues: CASSSYLLSSYNSPLHF. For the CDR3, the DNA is TGTGCCAGCAGTTCCTACCTCCTTAGCTCCTATAATTCACCCCTCCACTTT.